Included here is one T cell receptor (beta chain) sequence, with context. The data were obtained in a study of shared clonotypes between healthy human individuals. Data came from immunoSEQ multiplex PCR; TCRdb stores just in-frame clones and leaves some out. The sample includes around 100,000 clones, around 73% seen only once; the top ten take approximately 25%. The sequence was obtained from a woman in her 30s in good health. The sample was memory CD8+ T cells sorted from blood. Subset of the sample: CD45RO+ cells pooled with CCR7-negative TemRA cells.

The CDR3 protein is CASSLRGRVTYEQYF. The CDR3 DNA reads as TGTGCCAGCAGCTTAAGAGGGCGGGTTACCTACGAGCAGTACTTC. The chain recombines TRBV7-2 with TRBJ2-7; maybe TRBD2 (5 bases). The CDR3 loop spans 15 amino acids. Germline loops: CDR1 SGHTA, CDR2 FQGNSA. Trimming removed 2 bases at V and 2 bases at J, with 13 bases between.